This T cell receptor (beta chain) stems from a study of shared clonotypes between healthy human individuals. Points from the study as a whole: At large depth, rarefaction still showed sorted-subset sequencing to be incomplete. Naive subsets typically showed greater estimated richness than memory subsets.

This clone was seen a single time. Its antigen is as yet unknown. Deep level was the assay's run setting. Sequencing was performed with immunoSEQ multiplex PCR; in TCRdb, only in-frame clones are kept and a portion is missing. Among approximately 1.1 million clones listed, 75% to 80% were seen once. CDR1 and CDR2 (germline): KGHSH, LQKENI. Trimming left V 4 bases short and J 2 bases short, with 11 bases between. This CDR3 spans 14 amino acids. This TCR derives from a man younger than 35 in good health. Some clones in this sample may be carry-over from other donors' samples. The chain is built from TRBV18 and TRBJ1-1; tentative D call: TRBD1 (6 bases). The material sequenced was memory CD4+ T cells from PBMCs. The subset here: CD45RA-negative fraction. Here the CDR3 DNA reads TGTGCCAGCTCACGGACGGACAGTAACACTGAAGCTTTCTTT. This encodes CASSRTDSNTEAFF.